These T cell receptor beta chains were read from a single sample in a study of T cells expressing NK-cell markers. Each CDR3 protein gets one entry in TCRdb, which reprocessed the 5' RACE reads and gives no DNA. Its clone listing holds approximately 380,000 distinct CDR3 sequences. Specimen: blood T cells: a sorted CD56 or NKG2C T cell subset, CD4+ or CD8+ T cells, or bulk PBMC T cells (not recorded which). Receptors were obtained from a man between 18 and 69 years old in good health. Both conserved end residues are part of each CDR3.

J,V,CDR3
TRBJ2-2,TRBV11-1,CASSLVWTLGGELFF
TRBJ2-1,TRBV5-6,CASSLASGGRFSYNEQFF
TRBJ2-3,TRBV30,CAWSTTGGDTQYF
TRBJ2-3,TRBV12-3/TRBV12-4,CASSFNRHSGDTQYF
TRBJ2-6,TRBV2,CASSAGQGVAGANVLTF
TRBJ1-1,TRBV14,CASSQDRGLGTEAFF
TRBJ2-7,TRBV15,CATSREYGAEQYF
TRBJ2-3,TRBV29-1,CSDWPPGTDTQYF
TRBJ2-3,TRBV5-4,CASSSNLLGTDTQYF
TRBJ1-4,TRBV18,CASSPRGTATTNEKLFF
TRBJ1-5,TRBV28,CASKGTPLSQHF